The clone carrying this TCR beta chain was counted ten times or more. TCRdb reprocessed the 5' RACE reads via MiXCR and lists one record per CDR3 protein. The profile shows 45,000 to 65,000 distinct CDR3 sequences, less than 5% of them singletons. The V segment lost 1 base and the J segment 6 bases; nucleotides outside the gene matches: 2. The CDR3 totals 14 residues. Germline V gene lookup returns CDR1 DFQATT and CDR2 SNEGSKA (reference sequence). The data originate from a study of neurological immune-mediated disorders. The clonotype comes from a man aged 50-60 years with multiple sclerosis. Sequencing was carried out using PBMCs. The chain employs TRBV20-1 and TRBJ2-2, with 10 bases fitting TRBD1. As DNA, the CDR3 is TGCAGTGCTAGAGGGGACAGGGGATCCGGGGAGCTGTTTTTT. It encodes CSARGDRGSGELFF.